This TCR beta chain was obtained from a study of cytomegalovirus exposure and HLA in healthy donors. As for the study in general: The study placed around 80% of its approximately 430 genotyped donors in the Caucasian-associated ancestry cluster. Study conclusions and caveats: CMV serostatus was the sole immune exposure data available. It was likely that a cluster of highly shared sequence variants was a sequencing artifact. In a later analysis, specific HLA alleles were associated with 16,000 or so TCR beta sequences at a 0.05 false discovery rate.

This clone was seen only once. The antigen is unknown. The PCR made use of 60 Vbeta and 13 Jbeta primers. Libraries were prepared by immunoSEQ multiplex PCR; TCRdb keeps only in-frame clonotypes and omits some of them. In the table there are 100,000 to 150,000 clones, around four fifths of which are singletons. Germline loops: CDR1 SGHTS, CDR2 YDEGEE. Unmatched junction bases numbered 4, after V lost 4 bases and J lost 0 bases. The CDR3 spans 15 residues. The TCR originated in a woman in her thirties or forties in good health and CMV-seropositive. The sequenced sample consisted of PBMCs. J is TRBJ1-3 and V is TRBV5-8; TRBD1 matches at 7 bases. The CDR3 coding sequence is TGTGCCAGCAGCGCCGGGACAGCCTCTGGAAACACCATATATTTT. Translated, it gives CASSAGTASGNTIYF.